The rows below give T cell receptor beta chains drawn from one sample of a study of cytomegalovirus exposure and HLA in healthy donors. TCRdb's copy holds only in-frame clones and misses some; the assay was immunoSEQ multiplex PCR. The sample includes 120,000 to 150,000 clones, around nine tenths of them seen just once. The specimen sequenced was PBMCs. The receptors come from a young man in good health and CMV-seropositive. Each CDR3 is given with its conserved first and last residue. Each record gives: D gene, J gene, clone size, V gene, CDR3 protein, CDR3 DNA. The D gene is left open where the match is weak. Clone size is not always given. Where it is, it says once, few, many or a class for expanded clones.

d_call: .; j_call: TRBJ2-1; clone_size: .; v_call: TRBV6-6; cdr3_aa: CASSSGDGGLTNEQFF; cdr3_nt: TGTGCCAGCAGTTCCGGGGATGGCGGGCTTACCAATGAGCAGTTCTTC
d_call: .; j_call: TRBJ2-1; clone_size: .; v_call: TRBV5-6; cdr3_aa: CASSPQDNEQFF; cdr3_nt: TGTGCCAGCAGCCCCCAGGACAATGAGCAGTTCTTC
d_call: .; j_call: TRBJ1-4; clone_size: .; v_call: TRBV5-1; cdr3_aa: CASSWGGGYEKLFF; cdr3_nt: TGCGCCAGCAGCTGGGGTGGCGGGTATGAAAAACTGTTTTTT
d_call: .; j_call: TRBJ2-7; clone_size: .; v_call: TRBV7-8; cdr3_aa: CASSLTGNEQYF; cdr3_nt: TGTGCCAGCAGCTTAACAGGGAACGAGCAGTACTTC
d_call: .; j_call: TRBJ1-1; clone_size: many; v_call: TRBV5-1; cdr3_aa: CASRGGDGMNTEAFF; cdr3_nt: TGCGCCAGCAGAGGGGGTGACGGGATGAACACTGAAGCTTTCTTT
d_call: TRBD2; j_call: TRBJ2-2; clone_size: few; v_call: TRBV30; cdr3_aa: CASGGGSSGRSDTGELFF; cdr3_nt: TGTGCCTCGGGTGGCGGGTCTAGCGGGAGATCGGACACCGGGGAGCTGTTTTTT
d_call: TRBD2; j_call: TRBJ2-3; clone_size: .; v_call: TRBV29-1; cdr3_aa: CSVVMELAGLTDTQYF; cdr3_nt: TGCAGCGTTGTAATGGAATTAGCGGGCCTCACAGATACGCAGTATTTT
d_call: TRBD1; j_call: TRBJ2-5; clone_size: .; v_call: TRBV7-2; cdr3_aa: CASSLMGQLQETQYF; cdr3_nt: TGTGCCAGCAGCCTTATGGGACAGCTACAAGAGACCCAGTACTTC
d_call: .; j_call: TRBJ2-2; clone_size: .; v_call: TRBV30; cdr3_aa: CAWSSVNTGELFF; cdr3_nt: TGTGCCTGGAGTTCAGTGAACACCGGGGAGCTGTTTTTT
d_call: .; j_call: TRBJ2-5; clone_size: .; v_call: TRBV11-2; cdr3_aa: CASSPRGKETQYF; cdr3_nt: TGTGCCAGCAGCCCCAGGGGTAAGGAGACCCAGTACTTC
d_call: TRBD1; j_call: TRBJ1-1; clone_size: .; v_call: TRBV11-2; cdr3_aa: CASSSPWGTGKRTTEAFF; cdr3_nt: TGTGCCAGCAGCTCTCCGTGGGGGACAGGGAAGAGAACCACTGAAGCTTTCTTT
d_call: TRBD2; j_call: TRBJ2-7; clone_size: .; v_call: TRBV2; cdr3_aa: CASSEEAGASYEQYF; cdr3_nt: TGTGCCAGCAGTGAGGAAGCGGGAGCCTCCTACGAGCAGTACTTC
d_call: TRBD2; j_call: TRBJ2-3; clone_size: .; v_call: TRBV18; cdr3_aa: CASSPGSGRASDTQYF; cdr3_nt: TGTGCCAGCTCACCAGGAAGCGGGAGGGCCTCAGATACGCAGTATTTT
d_call: TRBD1; j_call: TRBJ2-3; clone_size: .; v_call: TRBV6-5; cdr3_aa: CASSYARTGGRDTQYF; cdr3_nt: TGTGCCAGCAGTTACGCCCGGACAGGGGGGCGCGATACGCAGTATTTT
d_call: .; j_call: TRBJ1-2; clone_size: .; v_call: TRBV7-2; cdr3_aa: CASSLGVRGINGYTF; cdr3_nt: TGTGCCAGCAGCTTAGGGGTTCGGGGAATTAATGGCTACACCTTC
d_call: TRBD1; j_call: TRBJ2-1; clone_size: .; v_call: TRBV18; cdr3_aa: CASSPETGVYNEQFF; cdr3_nt: TGTGCCAGCTCACCAGAGACAGGGGTATACAATGAGCAGTTCTTC
d_call: .; j_call: TRBJ2-3; clone_size: .; v_call: TRBV2; cdr3_aa: CASGGRGPITDTQYF; cdr3_nt: TGTGCCAGCGGAGGGCGGGGGCCAATCACAGATACGCAGTATTTT
d_call: .; j_call: TRBJ1-1; clone_size: .; v_call: TRBV20-1; cdr3_aa: CSAREGGRYFF; cdr3_nt: TGCAGTGCTAGAGAGGGGGGACGCTATTTCTTT
d_call: .; j_call: TRBJ2-7; clone_size: .; v_call: TRBV7-6; cdr3_aa: CASSRGEAYEQYF; cdr3_nt: TGTGCCAGCAGCCGAGGGGAGGCCTACGAGCAGTACTTC
d_call: .; j_call: TRBJ1-1; clone_size: .; v_call: TRBV2; cdr3_aa: CASSRQMNTEAFF; cdr3_nt: TGTGCCAGCAGCCGACAAATGAACACTGAAGCTTTCTTT
d_call: .; j_call: TRBJ1-3; clone_size: .; v_call: TRBV2; cdr3_aa: CASNKNTIYF; cdr3_nt: TGTGCCAGCAATAAAAACACCATATATTTT
d_call: TRBD1; j_call: TRBJ1-5; clone_size: .; v_call: TRBV5-4; cdr3_aa: CASSLGGTGSNQPQHF; cdr3_nt: TGTGCCAGCAGCTTGGGCGGGACAGGGAGCAATCAGCCCCAGCATTTT
d_call: .; j_call: TRBJ1-4; clone_size: .; v_call: TRBV5-1; cdr3_aa: CASSLEGDPGQGKLFF; cdr3_nt: TGCGCCAGCAGCTTGGAGGGGGATCCGGGCCAGGGAAAACTGTTTTTT